One sample yielded the 31 T cell receptor beta chains listed below, sequenced in a study of identical twins. In TCRdb, the 5' RACE reads were re-called with MiXCR into one record per CDR3 protein. The sample yields 410,000 or so distinct CDR3 sequences, under 20% seen once. The sequencing sample was made of naive T cells sorted from blood. The receptors were gathered from a man aged 50 or older in good health.

The chain has TRBV5-1 and TRBJ2-7; maybe TRBD1 (5 bases). This CDR3 is built from 15 residues. In germline, CDR1 is SGHRS, CDR2 YFSETQ. The ends were cut back, 0 bases at V and 0 bases at J, with 10 bases in the middle. CDR3 residues: CASSLDRPSSYEQYF. DNA for the CDR3: TGCGCCAGCAGCTTGGACAGGCCTAGCTCCTACGAGCAGTACTTC.

The rearrangement uses TRBV5-4 and TRBJ2-1; D may be TRBD1 (6 bases). Per germline, CDR1 SGHNT and CDR2 YYREEE (reference sequence). V was clipped by 6 bases and J by 3 bases, with 16 bases between them. The CDR3 length is 15 residues. The CDR3 nucleotides read TGTGCCAGCACCCCAATAGGGGGTATCTACAATGAGCAGTTCTTC. This codes for CASTPIGGIYNEQFF.

This clonotype has ten or more counts. This sequence joins TRBV18 and TRBJ2-1, with D uncertain. Trimming cost V 3 bases and J 4 bases, with 7 bases left between them. This CDR3 is built from 13 residues. Germline V gene data show CDR1 as KGHSH and CDR2 as LQKENI. CDR3 bases: TGTGCCAGCTCACCTACAGAATACAATGAGCAGTTCTTC. Translation gives CASSPTEYNEQFF.

Ten or more counts support this clonotype. V and J are TRBV10-3 and TRBJ1-1, with D maybe TRBD1 (5 bases). V was trimmed by 11 bases and J by 6 bases, leaving 22 bases between them. The V gene's germline CDR1 is ENHRY and CDR2 SYGVKD. The CDR3 extends over 14 amino acids. CDR3 region: CAARGQEGNPEAFF. DNA for the CDR3: TGTGCCGCGCGAGGCCAAGAGGGGAATCCTGAAGCTTTCTTT.

In this sample, this clonotype turned up many times. This chain connects TRBV5-6 to TRBJ2-1, with 9 nucleotides matching TRBD2. Germline V gene sequence: CDR1 SGHDT, CDR2 YYEEEE. Unmatched junction bases numbered 7, after V lost 0 bases and J lost 6 bases. CDR3 length: 16 residues. CDR3 sequence: CASSLGGTSRRNEQFF. In DNA, the CDR3 is TGTGCCAGCAGCTTGGGGGGGACTAGCCGTCGCAATGAGCAGTTCTTC. Variable domain in full (rest from reference TRBV5-6 and TRBJ2-1): DAGVTQSPTHLIKTRGQQVTLRCSPKSGHDTVSWYQQALGQGPQFIFQYYEEEERQRGNFPDRFSGHQFPNYSSELNVNALLLGDSALYLCASSLGGTSRRNEQFFGPGTRLTVL.

This clonotype occurred a few times. V usage is TRBV29-1 and J usage is TRBJ1-2, with a weak D call TRBD1 (6 bases). The CDR3 is made up of 12 amino acids. Germline lookup yields CDR1 SQVTM and CDR2 ANQGSEA. V lost 7 bases and J lost 7, with 16 bases in between. Here the CDR3 DNA reads TGCAGCGCGGACAGCCTTGAGACTGGCTACACCTTC. This codes for CSADSLETGYTF.

CDR3 DNA sequence: TGTGCCAGCAGGATCGGAAGGTGGGATACGCAGTATTTT. It codes for CASRIGRWDTQYF. V and J are TRBV5-6 and TRBJ2-3; D is ambiguous. Germline lookup yields CDR1 SGHDT and CDR2 YYEEEE. V lost 5 bases, J lost 6 bases, and 13 bases lay in between. The length of the CDR3 is 13 residues.

This clonotype was counted between two and nine times. The genes are TRBV29-1 and TRBJ2-5; 10 nucleotides line up with TRBD2. Germline trimming cut 6 bases from V and 5 bases from J; bases unmatched to any gene: 9. Germline assignment: CDR1 SQVTM and CDR2 ANQGSEA. The CDR3 has 14 residues. The CDR3 loop reads CSVQSGRVFETQYF. In nucleotides, the CDR3 is TGCAGCGTACAGAGCGGGAGGGTGTTTGAGACCCAGTACTTC.

This clonotype was counted many times. This chain joins TRBV4-1 and TRBJ1-1, with a possible D match to TRBD1 (5 bases). CDR3 length: 17 residues. Trimming stripped 3 bases from V and 0 bases from J, with 17 bases between. Germline V gives CDR1 MGHRA, CDR2 YSYEKL. CDR3 loop: CASSQKAWQGLNTEAFF. The CDR3 DNA reads as TGCGCCAGCAGCCAGAAGGCCTGGCAGGGCTTGAACACTGAAGCTTTCTTT.

This chain connects TRBV15 to TRBJ2-7, with D perhaps matching TRBD1 (6 bases). V was shortened by 4 bases and J by 4 bases, with 14 bases between the two germline ends. The germline CDR1 and CDR2 sequences are LNHNV and YYDKDF (reference sequence). This CDR3 is 14 amino acids long. The CDR3 DNA reads TGTGCCACCAGCACCTACTTGGACAGTTACGAGCAGTACTTC. The encoded protein is CATSTYLDSYEQYF.

This clonotype was detected ten times or more. In DNA form, the CDR3 reads TGCAGTGCTAGGGGAGGGGACTATGGCTACACCTTC. Protein: CSARGGDYGYTF. This rearrangement joins TRBV20-1 to TRBJ1-2; TRBD1 might be the D (5 bases). CDR3 length: 12 residues. The V end lost 3 bases, the J end lost 3 bases, and 8 bases lay between the germline ends. In germline, CDR1 is DFQATT, CDR2 SNEGSKA (reference sequence).

CDR3 sequence: CASRTSGSGISYNEQFF. In nucleotides, the CDR3 is TGTGCCAGCCGGACTAGCGGGAGTGGGATCTCCTACAATGAGCAGTTCTTC. V is TRBV18 and J is TRBJ2-1; 13 bases align to TRBD2. CDR3 length: 17 amino acids. J gave up 0 bases and V 8 bases, and 7 bases lay outside the gene matches. The germline V gene encodes CDR1 KGHSH and CDR2 LQKENI.

The genes are TRBV2 and TRBJ1-2, with 8 bases matching TRBD1. The CDR3 has 14 amino acids. CDR1 SNHLY and CDR2 FYNNEI come from the germline V gene. V trimming: 0 bases; J trimming: 8 bases; junction bases outside the gene matches: 5. CDR3 sequence: CASSEARTGYGYTF. CDR3 bases: TGTGCCAGCAGTGAAGCCCGGACAGGGTACGGCTACACCTTC.

This clonotype turned up a few times. Its ends do not fully match the called genes, so a read error is possible. The rearrangement links TRBV20-1 to TRBJ2-1; 7 nucleotides match TRBD2. The V gene's germline CDR1 is DFQATT and CDR2 SNEGSKA (reference sequence). This CDR3 comprises 15 residues. The CDR3 DNA sequence: TGCAGTGCTCGGGGAGGGGTAGCGGTCTACGATGAGCAGTTCTTC. It translates to CSARGGVAVYDEQFF.

This clonotype was detected many times. This chain links TRBV4-2 with TRBJ2-7; the D gene could be TRBD1 or TRBD2 (5 bases each). Trimming took 1 base from V and 2 from J, leaving 12 bases between them. The CDR3 has 15 amino acids. Looked up from germline, CDR1 is LGHNA and CDR2 is YNFKEQ. CDR3 amino acids: CASSQAGTATYEQYF. Here the CDR3 DNA reads TGTGCCAGCAGCCAAGCCGGGACCGCCACCTACGAGCAGTACTTC.

This clonotype has more than one count but fewer than ten. This sequence joins TRBV27 and TRBJ1-4; D unresolved. Germline lookup yields CDR1 MNHEY and CDR2 SMNVEV (reference sequence). The ends were cut back, 6 bases at V and 8 bases at J, with 25 bases in the middle. The CDR3 has 17 residues. CDR3: CASSQTTSFGIGEKLFF. In DNA, the CDR3 is TGTGCCAGCAGCCAAACTACATCCTTCGGGATTGGGGAAAAACTGTTTTTT.

This clonotype has a count of ten or more. The chain employs TRBV10-3 and TRBJ2-3; 9 positions agree with TRBD1. The length of the CDR3 is 15 residues. The V gene's germline CDR1 is ENHRY and CDR2 SYGVKD. V lost 2 bases and J lost 3; bases outside the gene matches: 3. The CDR3 DNA reads as TGTGCCATCAGTGAGGACAGGGGGGTTACAGATACGCAGTATTTT. Encoded protein: CAISEDRGVTDTQYF.

The chain links TRBV27 to TRBJ1-5; D is unclear. Germline assignment: CDR1 MNHEY and CDR2 SMNVEV (reference sequence). V lost 1 base and J 1 base, leaving 5 bases between the germline ends. CDR3 length: 14 residues. The CDR3 is CASSLLHSNQPQHF. The CDR3 DNA reads TGTGCCAGCAGTTTATTACACAGCAATCAGCCCCAGCATTTT.

This clonotype was seen more than once but under ten times. V is TRBV20-1 and J is TRBJ2-5, with 10 bases that match TRBD1. V dropped 6 bases and J dropped 3; count of bases not matched to a gene: 22. The germline V gene encodes CDR1 DFQATT and CDR2 SNEGSKA (reference sequence). The CDR3 is 19 amino acids. CDR3 in amino acids: CSAHKNDRGLRNSKETQYF. CDR3 coding DNA: TGCAGTGCCCATAAAAACGACAGGGGGCTCAGGAATTCCAAAGAGACCCAGTACTTC.

Notes on this clonotype: A much larger clone differs by one base, so this may be a read error. V is TRBV5-1 and J is TRBJ2-3; TRBD1 aligns across 10 bases. The trim removed 4 bases at V and 10 bases at J, leaving 3 bases unmatched. This CDR3 region has 12 residues. Germline V gene lookup returns CDR1 SGHRS and CDR2 YFSETQ. CDR3 amino acids: CASSGDRGPQYF. CDR3 coding DNA: TGCGCCAGCAGCGGAGACAGGGGGCCGCAGTATTTT.

This CDR3 reads CASSYGSVYTGELFF. The CDR3 DNA follows: TGTGCCAGCAGTTACGGGAGTGTGTACACCGGGGAGCTGTTTTTT. This chain links TRBV6-5 with TRBJ2-2; maybe TRBD2 (5 bases). The germline V gene has CDR1 MNHEY and CDR2 SVGAGI. The CDR3 spans 15 residues. The germline V and J ends were trimmed by 2 bases and 3 bases, with 10 bases remaining between them.

This clonotype was detected a few times. V is TRBV20-1 and J is TRBJ1-1, with D possibly matching TRBD1 (6 bases). The CDR3 is 12 amino acids. Germline CDR1 reads DFQATT; CDR2 reads SNEGSKA (reference sequence). Trimming took 4 bases from V and 5 from J, leaving 11 bases between them. In DNA, the CDR3 is TGCAGTGCTACGAGGGGGAGGACTGAAGCTTTCTTT. Its translation: CSATRGRTEAFF.

This clonotype showed up just a few times. The rearrangement joins TRBV6-4 to TRBJ1-1; TRBD1 aligns across 7 bases. Trimming cost V 4 bases and J 4 bases; bases outside gene matches: 3. This CDR3 has 13 residues. Germline values: CDR1 MRHNA, CDR2 SNTAGT. The CDR3, as DNA: TGTGCCAGCAGTGTGTCAGGGGGCACTGAAGCTTTCTTT. It codes for CASSVSGGTEAFF.

Sample share makes this clonotype medium-sized. The chain recombines TRBV5-5 with TRBJ2-7, with TRBD1 identical over 7 bases. The length of the CDR3 is 14 residues. Germline loops: CDR1 SGHKS, CDR2 YYEKEE (reference sequence). J was trimmed by 3 bases and V by 1 base; bases with no gene match: 4. The DNA for the CDR3 is TGTGCCAGCAGCTTGAGGACAGGAGGCTACGAGCAGTACTTC. Protein: CASSLRTGGYEQYF.

A few counts support this clonotype. The chain joins TRBV12-3 or TRBV12-4 to TRBJ1-5; D gene ambiguous. The V end was cut by 1 base, the J end by 4 bases, with 11 bases between. The CDR3 consists of 15 residues. CDR3 region: CASSLGYSGNQPQHF. CDR3 nucleotide sequence: TGTGCCAGCAGTTTAGGGTACAGCGGAAATCAGCCCCAGCATTTT.

Regarding this clonotype: One end of the junction is discordant with germline, which a read error may explain. The chain employs TRBV4-1 and TRBJ2-7; D may correspond to TRBD1 or TRBD2 (5 bases each). Germline CDR1 and CDR2: MGHRA and YSYEKL. This CDR3 has 13 amino acids. Here the CDR3 DNA reads TGCGCCAGCAGCCAATGGGACGGTTACGAGCGGTACTTC. Translation gives CASSQWDGYERYF.

The chain combines TRBV6-1 with TRBJ1-6; D not resolved. CDR3 length: 14 residues. V lost 2 bases, J lost 5 bases, and 7 bases lay in between. Germline V gives CDR1 MNHNS, CDR2 SASEGT. In DNA, the CDR3 is TGTGCCAGCAGTGAAATGGGTGATAATTCACCCCTCCACTTT. Its translation is CASSEMGDNSPLHF.

This clonotype occurred many times. The chain joins TRBV6-5 to TRBJ1-2, with 7 bases that match TRBD1. This CDR3 spans 17 amino acids. V dropped 0 bases and J dropped 0; count of bases not matched to a gene: 7. Looked up from germline, CDR1 is MNHEY and CDR2 is SVGAGI. CDR3 in DNA: TGTGCCAGCAGTTACTCTCTGAACAGGGGAGCTAACTATGGCTACACCTTC. This translates into CASSYSLNRGANYGYTF.

This clonotype was observed a few times. The chain links TRBV5-1 to TRBJ2-3; 12 positions agree with TRBD2. This CDR3 has 16 residues. Germline values: CDR1 SGHRS, CDR2 YFSETQ. J gave up 2 bases and V 0 bases, and 1 base lay outside the gene matches. This chain's CDR3 is CASSLGTSGATDTQYF. CDR3 DNA sequence: TGCGCCAGCAGCTTGGGGACTAGCGGGGCCACAGATACGCAGTATTTT. The full variable domain, its missing parts supplied by reference TRBV5-1 and TRBJ2-3, is KAGVTQTPRYLIKTRGQQVTLSCSPISGHRSVSWYQQTPGQGLQFLFEYFSETQRNKGNFPGRFSGRQFSNSRSEMNVSTLELGDSALYLCASSLGTSGATDTQYFGPGTRLTVL.

CDR3 loop: CASSRDRGDYEQYF. In nucleotides, the CDR3 is TGTGCCAGCAGCAGGGACAGGGGTGACTACGAGCAGTACTTC. The rearrangement uses TRBV6-1 and TRBJ2-7; 10 bases line up with TRBD1. The germline V gene encodes CDR1 MNHNS and CDR2 SASEGT. J lost 3 bases, V lost 6 bases, and 5 bases had no gene match. There are 14 residues in the CDR3.

This clonotype was recorded a few times. This rearrangement joins TRBV29-1 to TRBJ2-7; TRBD1 matches 11 bases. Germline V gene lookup returns CDR1 SQVTM and CDR2 ANQGSEA. Trimming at V came to 6 bases and at J to 4 bases, leaving 8 bases not matched to a gene. This CDR3 contains 14 residues. In DNA, the CDR3 is TGCAGCGTGTCTGCCGGGACAGGGGGGTACGAGCAGTACTTC. Amino acid sequence: CSVSAGTGGYEQYF.